One sample yielded the 27 T cell receptor beta chains listed below, sequenced in a study of beta chain features in type 1 diabetes. As every portion of the isolated RNA was reverse transcribed, the sequencing read expressed TCRB transcripts. The data were produced by immunoSEQ multiplex PCR, yet TCRdb's version contains in-frame clones alone and is incomplete. The profile shows 300,000 or so clones, 8% of them singletons. The sample taken for sequencing was central memory CD4+ T cells from blood. The origin of the receptors is a woman younger than 30 in good health.

This clone has just a few counts. This same CDR3 is encoded by further DNA sequences in the sample. The rearrangement joins TRBV18 to TRBJ2-7; no firm D call. CDR3 size: 12 residues. V lost 0 bases and J 7 bases, leaving 7 bases between the germline ends. Germline values: CDR1 KGHSH, CDR2 LQKENI. This CDR3 is CASSPPIGEQYF. Here the CDR3 DNA reads TGTGCCAGCTCACCACCCATAGGGGAGCAGTACTTC.

This clone was seen only a few times. This sequence joins TRBV19 and TRBJ1-1; 7 bases agree with TRBD1. Germline loops: CDR1 LNHDA, CDR2 SQIVND (reference sequence). V lost 4 bases, J lost 0 bases, and 8 bases stayed unmatched. The CDR3 runs to 16 residues. The chain's CDR3 is CASSNQQGSMNTEAFF. The CDR3 DNA follows: TGTGCCAGTAGTAACCAACAGGGGTCTATGAACACTGAAGCTTTCTTT. Based on the CDR3 plus reference TRBV19 and TRBJ1-1, the full variable domain is DGGITQSPKYLFRKEGQNVTLSCEQNLNHDAMYWYRQDPGQGLRLIYYSQIVNDFQKGDIAEGYSVSREKKESFPLTVTSAQKNPTAFYLCASSNQQGSMNTEAFFGQGTRLTVV.

This clone came up a few times. V and J are TRBV18 and TRBJ2-5; a possible D gene is TRBD1 (6 bases). Germline loops: CDR1 KGHSH, CDR2 LQKENI. Deletions cut 6 bases from V and 5 bases from J, with 13 bases between. CDR3 size: 13 residues. CDR3 DNA: TGTGCCAGCTCGCCCACAGGGACCGAGACCCAGTACTTC. Translation: CASSPTGTETQYF.

The chain links TRBV10-3 to TRBJ2-5; no firm D call. CDR1 and CDR2 (germline): ENHRY, SYGVKD. The ends were cut back, 9 bases at V and 4 bases at J, with 12 bases in the middle. The CDR3 has 12 amino acids. CDR3 residues: CAIQDGLETQYF. The CDR3 DNA reads as TGTGCCATTCAAGACGGTCTAGAGACCCAGTACTTC.

In its sample, this clone was seen many times. V gene TRBV7-9 combines with J gene TRBJ2-5, with a possible D match to TRBD2 (5 bases). This CDR3 is 13 amino acids long. Germline V gene data show CDR1 as SEHNR and CDR2 as FQNEAQ (reference sequence). V lost 5 bases to trimming and J lost 1 base, with 8 bases between them. DNA of the CDR3: TGTGCCAGCAGCCGTGGAGGCCAAGAGACCCAGTACTTC. It encodes CASSRGGQETQYF.

This clone was seen only a few times. The rearrangement links TRBV27 to TRBJ1-5; D not certain. The CDR3 runs 18 residues. Germline V lookup: CDR1 MNHEY, CDR2 SMNVEV (reference sequence). V was shortened by 5 bases and J by 0 bases, with 20 bases between the two germline ends. This chain's CDR3 is CASSPRSLGSDSNQPQHF. CDR3 DNA: TGTGCCAGCAGTCCCCGCTCGTTGGGGTCAGATAGCAATCAGCCCCAGCATTTT.

The sample holds a few counts of this clone. The chain carries TRBV7-2 and TRBJ2-7; no definite D call. The CDR3 runs to 11 residues. The V end was cut by 6 bases, the J end by 9 bases, with 12 bases between. The germline V gene encodes CDR1 SGHTA and CDR2 FQGNSA. The CDR3 sequence is CASSLQSAQYF. CDR3 sequence (DNA): TGTGCCAGCAGTTTACAGTCGGCGCAGTACTTC.

This clone was recorded a few times. This chain links TRBV6-6 with TRBJ2-5, with no clear D. CDR1 MNHNY and CDR2 SVGAGI come from the germline V gene (reference sequence). Trimming took 6 bases from V and 2 from J, leaving 7 bases between them. The CDR3 is 12 amino acids. The CDR3, as DNA: TGTGCCAGCAGCCCATGGCAAGAGACCCAGTACTTC. Amino acids: CASSPWQETQYF.

J is TRBJ1-1 and V is TRBV5-4, with 9 bases fitting TRBD1. This CDR3 has 15 amino acids. CDR1 and CDR2 (germline): SGHNT, YYREEE (reference sequence). The J segment lost 1 base and the V segment lost 4 bases, leaving 5 bases of the junction unmatched. The CDR3 region is CASSPGTGKNTEAFF. CDR3 coding DNA: TGTGCCAGCAGCCCTGGGACAGGGAAGAACACTGAAGCTTTCTTT.

This chain connects TRBV29-1 to TRBJ2-3; no clear D. Trimming cost V 5 bases and J 5 bases, with 5 bases left between them. The CDR3 loop spans 10 amino acids. Germline loops: CDR1 SQVTM, CDR2 ANQGSEA. The CDR3 is CSVRRDTQYF. Written as DNA, the CDR3 is TGCAGCGTTCGGAGAGATACGCAGTATTTT.

This sequence joins TRBV4-2 and TRBJ1-5; unclear D gene. CDR1 is LGHNA, CDR2 YNFKEQ, per germline. The CDR3 is 15 residues long. Trimming stripped 0 bases from V and 6 bases from J, with 12 bases between. The CDR3 loop reads CASSQDAGRIQPQHF. The CDR3 bases are TGTGCCAGCAGCCAAGATGCCGGGAGAATTCAGCCCCAGCATTTT.

There are many counts of this clone. The chain uses TRBV7-6 and TRBJ1-5; D is unclear. The CDR3 has 13 amino acids. The ends were cut back, 4 bases at V and 11 bases at J, with 15 bases in the middle. CDR1 and CDR2 from the germline V gene are SGHVS and FNYEAQ. The CDR3 loop reads CASSSTPGLTQHF. The CDR3 DNA reads as TGTGCCAGCAGCTCCACCCCCGGATTGACCCAGCATTTT.

The chain joins TRBV29-1 to TRBJ2-7; weak D call: TRBD1 (6 bases). Germline CDR1 SQVTM, CDR2 ANQGSEA. Trimming pared 2 bases from V and 3 bases from J, leaving 8 bases between. CDR3 length: 12 amino acids. CDR3 sequence reads: CSVESQGYEQYF. The CDR3 bases are TGCAGCGTTGAATCACAGGGCTACGAGCAGTACTTC.

The sample holds a few counts of this clone. The chain carries TRBV7-3 and TRBJ1-2; the match to TRBD1 covers 7 bases. V shed 1 base, J shed 6 bases, and the junction held 11 bases outside the gene matches. The CDR3 contains 16 residues. The V gene's germline CDR1 is SGHTA and CDR2 FQGTGA. DNA for the CDR3: TGTGCCAGCAGCTTAAAACCCTCGGGAGACAGGGATGGCTACACCTTC. This sequence encodes CASSLKPSGDRDGYTF.

The chain links TRBV7-9 to TRBJ1-4; D unresolved. This CDR3 contains 15 residues. The V gene lost 5 bases and the J gene lost 6 bases, with 16 bases spanning the gap. Germline loops: CDR1 SEHNR, CDR2 FQNEAQ (reference sequence). The CDR3 loop reads CASSRIGRSDEKLFF. As DNA, the CDR3 is TGTGCCAGCAGCCGAATCGGGAGGTCTGATGAAAAACTGTTTTTT. The whole variable domain, remainder taken from reference TRBV7-9 and TRBJ1-4, is DTGVSQNPRHKITKRGQNVTFRCDPISEHNRLYWYRQTLGQGPEFLTYFQNEAQLEKSRLLSDRFSAERPKGSFSTLEIQRTEQGDSAMYLCASSRIGRSDEKLFFGSGTQLSVL.

In this sample, this clone turned up a few times. The chain carries TRBV10-3 and TRBJ1-5; TRBD1 agrees at 7 bases. The CDR3 covers 15 residues. Germline assignment: CDR1 ENHRY and CDR2 SYGVKD. Unmatched junction bases numbered 3, after V lost 4 bases and J lost 0 bases. The CDR3 DNA follows: TGTGCCATCAGTGGAACAGGGGATAGCAATCAGCCCCAGCATTTT. Its translation: CAISGTGDSNQPQHF.

The chain's CDR3 is CASSLVGHARSGANVLTF. The CDR3 coding sequence is TGTGCCAGCAGTTTAGTAGGACACGCTCGATCTGGGGCCAACGTCCTGACTTTC. The rearrangement links TRBV27 to TRBJ2-6, with D possibly being TRBD1 (5 bases). Germline CDR1 is MNHEY and CDR2 is SMNVEV (reference sequence). The CDR3 is 18 residues long. Trimming removed 2 bases at V and 1 base at J, with 15 bases between.

The chain uses TRBV28 and TRBJ2-3, with TRBD2 identical over 12 bases. The V gene's germline CDR1 is MDHEN and CDR2 SYDVKM. Germline trimming cut 1 base from V and 6 bases from J; bases unmatched to any gene: 8. The CDR3 covers 17 residues. The CDR3 here is CASSLSGLAGKADTQYF. CDR3 bases: TGTGCCAGCAGTTTATCTGGACTAGCGGGAAAAGCGGATACGCAGTATTTT.

This clone came up a few times. V gene TRBV11-2 combines with J gene TRBJ1-1; 11 bases fit TRBD1. The ends lost 4 bases at V and 4 bases at J; junction bases unmatched: 5. From germline, CDR1 is SGHAT and CDR2 FQNNGV. CDR3 size: 15 residues. CDR3 region: CASSSRTGGVTEAFF. The DNA of the CDR3 is TGTGCCAGCAGCTCGAGGACAGGGGGCGTCACTGAAGCTTTCTTT.

This clone was counted a few times. The chain recombines TRBV28 with TRBJ1-2; 8 positions match TRBD1. The germline gives CDR1 MDHEN, CDR2 SYDVKM. The CDR3 consists of 13 residues. V dropped 4 bases and J dropped 4; count of bases not matched to a gene: 2. CDR3 sequence: CASSYQGAYGYTF. The CDR3 DNA reads as TGTGCCAGCAGTTATCAGGGGGCCTATGGCTACACCTTC.

The V gene is TRBV28, the J gene TRBJ1-1; D gene ambiguous. Germline V gene data show CDR1 as MDHEN and CDR2 as SYDVKM. The CDR3 is 13 residues long. V gave up 2 bases and J gave up 4 bases, with 8 bases separating them. CDR3 protein: CASSLKSGTEAFF. In DNA, the CDR3 is TGTGCCAGCAGTTTAAAATCCGGCACTGAAGCTTTCTTT.

This clone was observed many times. The rearrangement joins TRBV5-4 to TRBJ2-5; weak D call: TRBD1 (5 bases). V lost 2 bases to trimming and J lost 2 bases, with 13 bases between them. The CDR3 length is 15 residues. Germline V lookup: CDR1 SGHNT, CDR2 YYREEE (reference sequence). CDR3 nucleotide sequence: TGTGCCAGCAGCTTAGGGGTCAGATCACAAGAGACCCAGTACTTC. It encodes CASSLGVRSQETQYF. The entire variable domain, with the rest obtained from reference TRBV5-4 and TRBJ2-5, is as follows: ETGVTQSPTHLIKTRGQQVTLRCSSQSGHNTVSWYQQALGQGPQFIFQYYREEENGRGNFPPRFSGLQFPNYSSELNVNALELDDSALYLCASSLGVRSQETQYFGPGTRLLVL.

This clone was counted a few times. The V and J genes are TRBV23-1 and TRBJ2-5, with TRBD1 matching over 12 bases. TRBV23-1 has ORF status, its function being uncertain. J gave up 5 bases and V 7 bases, and 20 bases lay outside the gene matches. This CDR3 has 19 amino acids. Here the CDR3 reads CASNPRDYSGTGGSETQYF. CDR3 nucleotide sequence: TGCGCCAGCAACCCCCGTGATTACTCCGGGACAGGGGGCTCTGAGACCCAGTACTTC.

Regarding this clone: Other DNA sequences of this sample code for an identical CDR3. The rearrangement uses TRBV7-3 and TRBJ1-1; 9 nucleotides agree with TRBD1. With 3 bases clipped from V and 1 base from J, the junction kept 0 bases outside the gene matches. The CDR3 is 14 amino acids. Per germline, CDR1 SGHTA and CDR2 FQGTGA. CDR3 sequence (DNA): TGTGCCAGCAGCTTGGGACAGGGGAACACTGAAGCTTTCTTT. Protein product: CASSLGQGNTEAFF.

This clone was observed a handful of times. The chain recombines TRBV28 with TRBJ2-7; 7 bases align to TRBD1. The CDR3 is 17 amino acids. The germline CDR1 and CDR2 sequences are MDHEN and SYDVKM. The V segment lost 1 base and the J segment 4 bases; nucleotides outside the gene matches: 13. This chain's CDR3 is CASSLFWPGQLTYEQYF. CDR3 coding DNA: TGTGCCAGCAGTTTATTCTGGCCGGGACAGTTGACTTACGAGCAGTACTTC.

This clone has a handful of counts. Other DNA sequences from this sample encode an identical CDR3 as well. The rearrangement links TRBV7-9 to TRBJ2-5, with D unclear. The V gene lost 4 bases and the J gene lost 3 bases, with 3 bases spanning the gap. The CDR3 is made up of 11 amino acids. Germline CDR1 is SEHNR and CDR2 is FQNEAQ (reference sequence). In nucleotides, the CDR3 is TGTGCCAGCAGCTCCGAAGAGACCCAGTACTTC. The encoded protein is CASSSEETQYF.

A few counts support this clone. The rearrangement links TRBV28 to TRBJ2-5; TRBD1 agrees at 8 bases. Losses at the gene ends were 4 bases for V and 2 bases for J; bases not matched to a gene: 9. The CDR3 is 16 amino acids. The V gene's germline CDR1 is MDHEN and CDR2 SYDVKM. CDR3: CASSSPGTGFQETQYF. CDR3 sequence (DNA): TGTGCCAGCAGTTCGCCGGGGACAGGTTTTCAAGAGACCCAGTACTTC.